The 26 T cell receptor beta chains below come from one sample, sequenced in a study of low-dose radiotherapy and immunotherapy resistance in tumors. TRAV- and TRBV-specific primers primed first-strand cDNA, covering alpha and beta chains. For amplifying TCRs, the PCR ran for about 20 cycles with Phusion, which was used together with a constant-region primer and the adapter on the V primers. TCRdb reanalysed the reads using MiXCR and keeps one entry per CDR3 protein. The profile shows 40,000 or so distinct CDR3 sequences, roughly 20% of them singletons. The time point was: after trial treatment. Treatment specified: LDRT plus nivolumab, ipilimumab, low-dose cyclophosphamide and aspirin (RACIN trial). The specimen was PBMCs, collected after low-dose radiotherapy plus immunotherapy. The receptors come from a female donor with ovarian cancer.

In this sample, this clonotype turned up a few times. V and J are TRBV7-9 and TRBJ2-1, with 10 nucleotides matching TRBD2. The germline V gene has CDR1 SEHNR and CDR2 FQNEAQ (reference sequence). V lost 5 bases to trimming and J lost 0 bases; unmatched junction nucleotides: 7. CDR3 length: 17 residues. The DNA for the CDR3 is TGTGCCAGCAGCCTTACCAGACTAGCGGGCTCCTACAATGAGCAGTTCTTC. Its translation: CASSLTRLAGSYNEQFF.

This clonotype has ten or more counts. The rearrangement joins TRBV15 to TRBJ2-7; 9 positions agree with TRBD1. Germline trimming cut 3 bases from V and 6 bases from J; bases unmatched to any gene: 12. The CDR3 sequence is 16 residues long. Germline V CDR1 and CDR2: LNHNV, YYDKDF (reference sequence). The CDR3 nucleotides read TGTGCCACCAGCAGGGAAACCGGGACAGGGATGACCGAGCAGTACTTC. This encodes CATSRETGTGMTEQYF.

This clonotype was recorded many times. The chain couples TRBV27 to TRBJ1-2, with 7 bases fitting TRBD1. Losses at the gene ends were 6 bases for V and 0 bases for J; bases not matched to a gene: 10. CDR3 length: 16 residues. Germline lookup yields CDR1 MNHEY and CDR2 SMNVEV (reference sequence). The CDR3 region is CASRPMNRGANYGYTF. For the CDR3, the DNA is TGTGCCAGCAGACCTATGAACAGGGGAGCTAACTATGGCTACACCTTC.

This clonotype came up many times. The genes are TRBV14 and TRBJ2-7, with D tentatively TRBD1 or TRBD2 (5 bases each). V was cut by 1 base and J by 1 base, with 11 bases left in between. Germline-derived CDR1 and CDR2 are SGHDN and FVKESK. The CDR3 has 15 residues. As DNA, the CDR3 is TGTGCCAGCAGCCAAGGACGGGGCAGTTCCTACGAGCAGTACTTC. Encoded protein: CASSQGRGSSYEQYF.

The sample holds many counts of this clonotype. The V call is TRBV18, the J call TRBJ2-5; tentative D call: TRBD1 (6 bases). CDR3 size: 14 residues. Between the trimmed V and J ends, which lost 4 bases and 1 base, there was a span of 10 bases. From germline, CDR1 is KGHSH and CDR2 LQKENI. The DNA of the CDR3 is TGTGCCAGCTCACTCGACAGGTCCCAAGAGACCCAGTACTTC. Amino acids: CASSLDRSQETQYF.

This clonotype appeared many times. The chain combines TRBV29-1 with TRBJ1-5; 11 bases are shared with TRBD1. The germline CDR1 and CDR2 sequences are SQVTM and ANQGSEA. The CDR3 is 13 amino acids. J lost 2 bases, V lost 6 bases, and 0 bases had no gene match. CDR3 sequence: CSVGQGGNQPQHF. CDR3 nucleotide sequence: TGCAGCGTGGGACAGGGGGGCAATCAGCCCCAGCATTTT.

The table lists this clonotype with many counts. The J gene is TRBJ2-3, the V gene TRBV19; D not resolved. From germline, CDR1 is LNHDA and CDR2 SQIVND (reference sequence). The CDR3 is 13 residues long. V was cut by 5 bases and J by 2 bases, with 8 bases left in between. CDR3 residues: CASSAIFTDTQYF. CDR3 in DNA: TGTGCCAGTAGTGCCATCTTCACAGATACGCAGTATTTT.

This clonotype was counted many times. This sequence joins TRBV5-1 and TRBJ2-7, with unresolved D. Germline assignment: CDR1 SGHRS and CDR2 YFSETQ. Trimming removed 0 bases at V and 3 bases at J, with 7 bases between. This CDR3 comprises 13 residues. The CDR3 nucleotides are TGCGCCAGCAGCTTGGTCACCGGCTACGAGCAGTACTTC. Its protein product is CASSLVTGYEQYF.

The chain carries TRBV28 and TRBJ2-5; TRBD2 might be the D (5 bases). CDR1 and CDR2 from the germline V gene are MDHEN and SYDVKM. CDR3 length: 14 amino acids. V was trimmed by 5 bases and J by 3 bases, leaving 13 bases between them. The CDR3 nucleotides read TGTGCCAGCAGTGCTCCCGGGGTGGAAGAGACCCAGTACTTC. Translating it yields CASSAPGVEETQYF.

This clonotype was seen a single time. A far larger clone is one nucleotide away, so this likely arose from a read error. The chain couples TRBV6-6 to TRBJ2-4, with D unresolved. This CDR3 has 11 residues. CDR1 and CDR2 from the germline V gene are MNHNY and SVGAGI (reference sequence). Trimming removed 0 bases at V and 13 bases at J, with 7 bases between. CDR3 sequence reads: CASSYSNEQYF. CDR3 sequence (DNA): TGTGCCAGCAGTTACTCGAATGAGCAGTACTTC.

There are many counts of this clonotype. The chain uses TRBV20-1 and TRBJ2-7; possibly TRBD2 for D (5 bases). Germline CDR1 DFQATT, CDR2 SNEGSKA (reference sequence). V was shortened by 1 base and J by 0 bases, with 10 bases between the two germline ends. CDR3 length: 14 residues. This CDR3 reads CSARVEGSSYEQYF. Here the CDR3 DNA reads TGCAGTGCTAGAGTTGAGGGTAGCTCCTACGAGCAGTACTTC.

This clonotype was seen more than once but under ten times. The rearrangement uses TRBV25-1 and TRBJ1-5; TRBD1 is a possible D gene (6 bases). The CDR3 is made up of 14 amino acids. Between the trimmed V and J ends, which lost 7 bases and 0 bases, there was a span of 10 bases. Germline values: CDR1 MGHDK, CDR2 SYGVNS. The chain's CDR3 is CASTEGGSNQPQHF. DNA for the CDR3: TGTGCCAGCACCGAGGGGGGTAGCAATCAGCCCCAGCATTTT.

This clonotype was observed many times. CDR3 region: CSARLSETQYF. The CDR3 DNA reads as TGCAGTGCTAGATTAAGCGAGACCCAGTACTTC. This chain joins TRBV20-1 and TRBJ2-5, with no clear D. CDR1 and CDR2 from the germline V gene are DFQATT and SNEGSKA (reference sequence). The CDR3 consists of 11 residues. The ends were cut back, 2 bases at V and 5 bases at J, with 6 bases in the middle.

This clonotype was observed many times. The V and J genes are TRBV5-1 and TRBJ2-6, with a weak D call TRBD1 (5 bases). This CDR3 has 15 residues. CDR1 and CDR2 from the germline V gene are SGHRS and YFSETQ. V lost 2 bases, J lost 0 bases, and 6 bases lay in between. In nucleotides, the CDR3 is TGCGCCAGCAGCTTTGACAGCTCTGGGGCCAACGTCCTGACTTTC. Its translation: CASSFDSSGANVLTF.

This clonotype was seen ten or more times. The chain links TRBV28 to TRBJ2-1; D not resolved. Trimming took 1 base from V and 1 from J, leaving 14 bases between them. The V gene's germline CDR1 is MDHEN and CDR2 SYDVKM. CDR3 length: 17 amino acids. CDR3 nucleotide sequence: TGTGCCAGCAGTTTATTAGGACCCGTTCTTTCCTACAATGAGCAGTTCTTC. Amino acid sequence: CASSLLGPVLSYNEQFF. The full variable domain, its missing parts supplied by reference TRBV28 and TRBJ2-1, is DVKVTQSSRYLVKRTGEKVFLECVQDMDHENMFWYRQDPGLGLRLIYFSYDVKMKEKGDIPEGYSVSREKKERFSLILESASTNQTSMYLCASSLLGPVLSYNEQFFGPGTRLTVL.

This clonotype came up many times. V gene TRBV19 combines with J gene TRBJ1-1, with 7 bases fitting TRBD1. With 5 bases clipped from V and 4 bases from J, the junction kept 7 bases outside the gene matches. Germline assignment: CDR1 LNHDA and CDR2 SQIVND (reference sequence). CDR3 length: 14 residues. For the CDR3, the DNA is TGTGCCAGTAGTCCCGGGACAGCGACCACTGAAGCTTTCTTT. Amino acid sequence: CASSPGTATTEAFF.

Regarding this clonotype: A far larger clone differs by one base, so this is likely a read error. The V call is TRBV5-4, the J call TRBJ2-5, with D possibly being TRBD2 (11 bases). Per germline, CDR1 SGHNT and CDR2 YYREEE (reference sequence). The CDR3 extends over 19 amino acids. V was shortened by 4 bases and J by 11 bases, with 36 bases between the two germline ends. CDR3 region: CASSTPGQGTSGPYNEQYF. CDR3 in DNA: TGTGCCAGCAGCACCCCGGGACAGGGGACTAGCGGACCCTACAATGAGCAGTACTTC.

This clonotype was recorded many times. The chain uses TRBV6-2 or TRBV6-3 and TRBJ2-7, with a weak D call TRBD1 (6 bases). Trimming removed 0 bases at V and 0 bases at J, with 6 bases between. CDR1 is MNHEY, CDR2 SVGEGT, per germline. CDR3 length: 14 amino acids. This CDR3 reads CASSYSDSSYEQYF. The CDR3 nucleotides read TGTGCCAGCAGTTACTCGGACAGCTCCTACGAGCAGTACTTC.

Sample share makes this clonotype medium-sized. V usage is TRBV6-5 and J usage is TRBJ1-1; no clear D gene. V shed 3 bases and J shed 2 bases, with 4 bases lying between them. CDR1 is MNHEY, CDR2 SVGAGI, per germline. The CDR3 is 12 amino acids. The CDR3 coding sequence is TGTGCCAGCAGTTATGACAACACTGAAGCTTTCTTT. Translation: CASSYDNTEAFF.

This clonotype has only a few counts. Mismatch with germline at one junction end may stem from a read error. The V and J genes are TRBV30 and TRBJ2-5; weak D call: TRBD1 (5 bases). The CDR3 runs to 12 residues. The V gene's germline CDR1 is GTSNPN and CDR2 SVGIG (reference sequence). CDR3 bases: TGTGCCTGGAGTGTATCTTACTGGACATGGGTCTTC. Translation gives CAWSVSYWTWVF.

At least ten counts were recorded for this clonotype. The chain employs TRBV12-3 or TRBV12-4 and TRBJ2-4; weak D call: TRBD1 (5 bases). The CDR3 has 15 residues. V shed 5 bases and J shed 3 bases, with 14 bases lying between them. Here the CDR3 reads CASSTQGSGKNIQYF. Here the CDR3 DNA reads TGTGCCAGCAGTACCCAGGGTAGTGGCAAAAACATTCAGTACTTC.

This clonotype was seen once. This chain links TRBV4-2 with TRBJ2-2; 10 bases align to TRBD1. The CDR3 runs to 14 residues. CDR1 and CDR2 from the germline V gene are LGHNA and YNFKEQ. Unmatched junction bases numbered 1, after V lost 6 bases and J lost 3 bases. The CDR3 region is CASRTGGDTGELFF. In nucleotides, the CDR3 is TGTGCCAGCAGGACAGGGGGCGACACCGGGGAGCTGTTTTTT.

In this sample, this clonotype turned up many times. V gene TRBV11-2 combines with J gene TRBJ2-7; no reliable D call. The CDR3 contains 12 residues. Between the trimmed V and J ends, which lost 3 bases and 6 bases, there was a span of 9 bases. CDR1 is SGHAT and CDR2 is FQNNGV in the germline V gene. The CDR3 loop reads CASSLGFGEQYF. The CDR3 DNA reads TGTGCCAGCAGCTTGGGGTTTGGCGAGCAGTACTTC.

Only a few counts were recorded for this clonotype. This chain uses TRBV5-1 with TRBJ2-1, with a tentative D call TRBD1 (6 bases). V was shortened by 4 bases and J by 2 bases, with 16 bases between the two germline ends. Germline CDR1 is SGHRS and CDR2 is YFSETQ. This CDR3 has 16 residues. The CDR3 region has the DNA TGCGCCAGCAGCCCCGAGGGGGAATACGCCTACAATGAGCAGTTCTTC. Protein sequence: CASSPEGEYAYNEQFF.

This clonotype was recorded at least ten times. The genes are TRBV5-8 and TRBJ1-2; 11 bases fit TRBD1. This CDR3 region has 17 residues. J gave up 6 bases and V 4 bases, and 14 bases lay outside the gene matches. The V gene's germline CDR1 is SGHTS and CDR2 YDEGEE. The CDR3 loop is CASSRGGTGGRRNGYTF. The CDR3 region has the DNA TGTGCCAGCAGCCGAGGAGGGACAGGGGGAAGAAGGAATGGCTACACCTTC.

This clonotype was counted ten times or more. This rearrangement joins TRBV20-1 to TRBJ2-3; a weak D match, TRBD1 (5 bases). The CDR3 has 11 amino acids. The V gene lost 3 bases and the J gene lost 6 bases, with 7 bases spanning the gap. Germline CDR1 DFQATT, CDR2 SNEGSKA (reference sequence). CDR3 sequence (DNA): TGCAGTGCTAGTCCAGGGGATACGCAGTATTTT. It translates to CSASPGDTQYF.